The 26 T cell receptor beta chains presented below share a single source sample, sequenced in a study of blood T cells in healthy people across ages. Through a sample-barcoded 5' primer and a J-beta primer mix, a second PCR was run for roughly 6 to 11 cycles. One entry per CDR3 protein results from TCRdb running MiXCR on the 5' RACE reads. The profile shows about 1 million distinct CDR3 sequences, around 45% of them singletons. Sequences were obtained from blood. These receptors originate from a woman aged 55-70 years in good health.

This clonotype was detected a few times. The J gene is TRBJ1-4, the V gene TRBV28; D not resolved. Trimming took 1 base from V and 5 from J, leaving 8 bases between them. Germline V gene sequence: CDR1 MDHEN, CDR2 SYDVKM. This CDR3 region has 14 residues. Here the CDR3 DNA reads TGTGCCAGCAGTTTATTTCGGGGAAATGAAAAACTGTTTTTT. Protein sequence: CASSLFRGNEKLFF.

The J gene is TRBJ2-7, the V gene TRBV20-1, with TRBD2 matching over 12 bases. The length of the CDR3 is 12 residues. J gave up 5 bases and V 5 bases, and 1 base lay outside the gene matches. Germline assignment: CDR1 DFQATT and CDR2 SNEGSKA (reference sequence). CDR3 loop: CSARTSGNEQYF. The CDR3 DNA follows: TGCAGTGCTCGGACTAGCGGGAACGAGCAGTACTTC.

This clonotype occurred once. CDR3 in amino acids: CASRGLRISTDTQYF. The CDR3 nucleotides read TGTGCCAGCAGGGGGTTGCGGATAAGCACAGATACGCAGTATTTT. The chain uses TRBV2 and TRBJ2-3; no clear D. Germline CDR1 and CDR2: SNHLY and FYNNEI. Trimming shortened V by 6 bases and J by 0 bases, and 13 bases separated the two germline ends. This CDR3 is 15 amino acids long.

This clonotype was counted at least ten times. The DNA for the CDR3 is TGCGCCAGCAGCCAGGCCTTGGGGGAGGCTACCTATTACAATGAGCAGTTCTTC. As protein: CASSQALGEATYYNEQFF. The chain joins TRBV4-1 to TRBJ2-1; possible D gene TRBD2, 6 bases. Germline V gene data show CDR1 as MGHRA and CDR2 as YSYEKL. The CDR3 runs 18 residues. V was pared by 3 bases and J by 4 bases, with 22 bases between.

Notes on this clonotype: One junction end does not reproduce the germline sequence, and a read error may be involved. V is TRBV27 and J is TRBJ2-7, with 9 bases lining up with TRBD1. The CDR3 has 17 amino acids. CDR1 is MNHEY, CDR2 SMNVEV, per germline (reference sequence). This CDR3 reads CASSQSRDREFSYEQYF. The CDR3 nucleotides are TGCGCCAGTAGTCAGTCCCGGGACAGGGAATTTTCCTACGAGCAGTACTTC.

About this clonotype itself: Germline and junction disagree at one end, which may indicate a read error. The gene calls are TRBV20-1 and TRBJ1-6; D may be TRBD1 (5 bases). This CDR3 is 12 amino acids long. CDR1 is DFQATT and CDR2 is SNEGSKA in the germline V gene (reference sequence). The CDR3 DNA is TGCAGTACTAGAGATGGGACGGGACCCCTCCACTTT. It encodes CSTRDGTGPLHF.

V gene TRBV11-2 combines with J gene TRBJ2-5; the D gene is possibly TRBD1 (5 bases). With 2 bases removed from V and 0 bases from J, the gap between germline ends came to 7 bases. Germline lookup yields CDR1 SGHAT and CDR2 FQNNGV. The CDR3 runs to 14 residues. This chain's CDR3 is CASSLTTDQETQYF. The CDR3 DNA reads as TGTGCCAGCAGCTTAACGACAGACCAAGAGACCCAGTACTTC.

V is TRBV27 and J is TRBJ2-5; D gene unclear. The J call could be wrong; TRBJ2-7 is a better fit for the DNA end. The CDR3 has 14 residues. Germline CDR1 is MNHEY and CDR2 is SMNVEV (reference sequence). The CDR3 DNA reads as TGTGCCAGCAGGGATTGGACCTCCGCCAACGAGCAGTACTTC. Protein product: CASRDWTSANEQYF.

The gene calls are TRBV14 and TRBJ2-3; D may be TRBD2 (6 bases). The V and J ends lost 3 bases and 0 bases respectively, with 19 bases between them. The germline V gene encodes CDR1 SGHDN and CDR2 FVKESK. The CDR3 has 18 residues. CDR3 protein: CASSHTPDRGTSTDTQYF. CDR3 in DNA: TGTGCCAGCAGCCATACACCCGACCGGGGGACCAGCACAGATACGCAGTATTTT.

This clonotype appeared a few times. The J gene is TRBJ2-1, the V gene TRBV5-1; D is possibly TRBD1 or TRBD2 (5 bases each). Trimming stripped 0 bases from V and 12 bases from J, with 19 bases between. This CDR3 has 15 residues. CDR1 and CDR2 (germline): SGHRS, YFSETQ. The CDR3 here is CASSLEVGRETRQFF. CDR3 nucleotide sequence: TGCGCCAGCAGCTTGGAGGTGGGCAGGGAGACGAGGCAGTTCTTC.

As concerns this clonotype: A junction end diverges from the germline sequence, so it may reflect a read error. The chain links TRBV7-9 to TRBJ2-5; TRBD1 agrees at 8 bases. Germline V gene data show CDR1 as SEHNR and CDR2 as FQNEAQ (reference sequence). This CDR3 region has 14 residues. CDR3 DNA: TGTGCCAGCAGCTTGGACAGGGAGGTGGAGACCCGGTACTTC. Residues: CASSLDREVETRYF.

Many counts were recorded for this clonotype. The chain links TRBV29-1 to TRBJ2-5, with TRBD1 as a possible D gene (5 bases). Trimming cost V 5 bases and J 7 bases, with 14 bases left between them. The germline V gene encodes CDR1 SQVTM and CDR2 ANQGSEA. This CDR3 spans 12 amino acids. The CDR3 sequence: CSVMAGRMTQYF. The CDR3 region has the DNA TGCAGCGTTATGGCAGGGCGTATGACCCAGTACTTC.

This chain joins TRBV2 and TRBJ2-1, with 11 bases aligning to TRBD2. The V gene's germline CDR1 is SNHLY and CDR2 FYNNEI. V was pared by 8 bases and J by 7 bases, with 13 bases of the junction left unmatched. The CDR3 spans 16 residues. As DNA, the CDR3 is TGTGCCAGCCACCTAAGCGGGGCTAGCGGGAGGAATGAGCAGTTCTTC. It codes for CASHLSGASGRNEQFF.

V gene TRBV12-3 or TRBV12-4 combines with J gene TRBJ1-2, with D perhaps TRBD1 (6 bases). The CDR3 is 13 amino acids. Trimming removed 3 bases from V and 11 bases from J, with 16 bases in between. The CDR3 protein is CASSLGAGWGYTF. The CDR3 coding sequence is TGTGCCAGCAGTTTGGGGGCAGGGTGGGGTTACACCTTC.

J is TRBJ2-5 and V is TRBV29-1; TRBD2 aligns across 12 bases. Germline lookup yields CDR1 SQVTM and CDR2 ANQGSEA. V was pared by 8 bases and J by 2 bases, with 3 bases of the junction left unmatched. The CDR3 is 13 residues long. The CDR3 coding sequence is TGCAGCCTAGCGGGAGGGGATCAAGAGACCCAGTACTTC. Protein product: CSLAGGDQETQYF.

This clonotype occurred a few times. This rearrangement joins TRBV18 to TRBJ2-4, with 8 bases that match TRBD2. The trim removed 5 bases at V and 8 bases at J, leaving 8 bases unmatched. CDR1 and CDR2 (germline): KGHSH, LQKENI. CDR3 size: 14 residues. CDR3 DNA sequence: TGTGCCAGCTCAACCCGAAGCGGGAGTGACATTCAGTACTTC. It translates to CASSTRSGSDIQYF.

The chain links TRBV5-1 to TRBJ2-3, with D possibly TRBD2 on 7 matching bases. Germline CDR1 SGHRS, CDR2 YFSETQ. The CDR3 has 16 residues. Trimming cost V 4 bases and J 6 bases, with 21 bases left between them. CDR3 nucleotides: TGCGCCAGCAGCCGGCGGGGGTTTGAAGGGGGTGATACGCAGTATTTT. Protein sequence: CASSRRGFEGGDTQYF.

This clonotype was seen a handful of times. The rearrangement uses TRBV27 and TRBJ1-6; 7 nucleotides align to TRBD1. In germline, CDR1 is MNHEY, CDR2 SMNVEV (reference sequence). The CDR3 extends over 15 amino acids. Unmatched junction bases numbered 9, after V lost 6 bases and J lost 7 bases. The CDR3 is CASRTQGIWNSPLHF. The CDR3 DNA is TGTGCCAGCAGAACACAGGGGATCTGGAATTCACCCCTCCACTTT.

The J gene is TRBJ1-1, the V gene TRBV6-1, with 7 bases lining up with TRBD1. Germline lookup yields CDR1 MNHNS and CDR2 SASEGT. V was pared by 7 bases and J by 0 bases, with 8 bases of the junction left unmatched. The CDR3 runs to 15 residues. For the CDR3, the DNA is TGTGCCAGCAAGGGTGGGGACAGAATGAACACTGAAGCTTTCTTT. Its protein product is CASKGGDRMNTEAFF.

This clonotype was found a few times. The chain couples TRBV4-1 to TRBJ2-2, with 9 bases matching TRBD1. The V gene end was trimmed by 3 bases and the J gene end by 2 bases; junction bases not matched to a gene: 13. The CDR3 length is 19 residues. From germline, CDR1 is MGHRA and CDR2 YSYEKL. The CDR3 protein is CASSHPSGQGKYNTGELFF. DNA of the CDR3: TGCGCCAGCAGCCACCCTTCCGGACAGGGGAAGTACAACACCGGGGAGCTGTTTTTT.

This clonotype was recorded a few times. The chain carries TRBV4-2 and TRBJ2-3, with unresolved D. This CDR3 has 16 residues. Between the trimmed V and J ends, which lost 0 bases and 0 bases, there was a span of 10 bases. Germline CDR1 and CDR2: LGHNA and YNFKEQ. CDR3 bases: TGTGCCAGCAGCCAAGAGTTAGCTCCTAGCACAGATACGCAGTATTTT. Translated: CASSQELAPSTDTQYF.

The chain links TRBV28 to TRBJ1-1; D gene unclear. The CDR3 has 14 residues. CDR1 is MDHEN and CDR2 is SYDVKM in the germline V gene. V gave up 7 bases and J gave up 1 base, with 13 bases separating them. The CDR3: CASTSCYWNTEAFF. In DNA form, the CDR3 reads TGTGCCAGCACCTCCTGCTATTGGAACACTGAAGCTTTCTTT.

The rearrangement links TRBV27 to TRBJ2-5; 16 positions match TRBD2. CDR3 length: 16 residues. The germline gives CDR1 MNHEY, CDR2 SMNVEV (reference sequence). With V trimmed by 5 bases and J by 5 bases, 5 bases remained unmatched. CDR3 residues: CASSKGTSGRVETQYF. CDR3 in DNA: TGTGCCAGCAGTAAAGGGACTAGCGGGAGGGTTGAGACCCAGTACTTC.

The rearrangement links TRBV7-2 to TRBJ1-5, with a tentative D call TRBD1 (5 bases). The V end lost 1 base, the J end lost 6 bases, and 10 bases lay between the germline ends. CDR1 is SGHTA and CDR2 is FQGNSA in the germline V gene. The CDR3 runs 14 residues. This CDR3 is CASSLVGDPQPQHF. The CDR3 nucleotides read TGTGCCAGCAGCTTAGTAGGGGATCCTCAGCCCCAGCATTTT.

The CDR3: CSAPPGLAGKHYEQYF. The CDR3 coding sequence is TGCAGTGCTCCACCCGGACTAGCGGGAAAACACTACGAGCAGTACTTC. V gene TRBV20-1 combines with J gene TRBJ2-7, with 12 bases lining up with TRBD2. The germline CDR1 and CDR2 sequences are DFQATT and SNEGSKA (reference sequence). V shed 5 bases and J 3 bases; nucleotides not matched to a gene: 11. The CDR3 loop spans 16 amino acids.

V is TRBV11-1 and J is TRBJ2-1; the match to TRBD2 covers 10 bases. V lost 4 bases, J lost 6 bases, and 12 bases stayed unmatched. This CDR3 spans 17 amino acids. CDR1 is SGHAT and CDR2 is FQDESV in the germline V gene (reference sequence). Here the CDR3 DNA reads TGTGCCAGCAGCTCGCGGGCCAGCGGGAGGGGGAGCAATGAGCAGTTCTTC. Translated: CASSSRASGRGSNEQFF.